This TCR beta chain was retrieved from a study of early T cells in non-severe SARS-CoV-2 infection. On the study more broadly: With bulk RNA from unsorted whole blood as input, sequencing yielded unpaired chains. Study-wide points: CD4 and private specificities were missed by VDJdb matching, which favored anti-spike CD8 responses.

This clonotype was seen repeatedly, ten times or more. The antigen remains undetermined. Individual cDNA molecules carried attached unique molecular identifiers. MiXCR was run by TCRdb on the 5' RACE reads, yielding one entry per CDR3 protein. The sample lists 20,000 to 25,000 distinct CDR3 sequences, approximately 5.4% occurring once. The clonotype was recovered from an adult who was a healthcare worker with PCR-confirmed SARS-CoV-2 infection or an uninfected control (not recorded which). The input for sequencing was whole blood, taken at baseline.

The CDR3 reads CAWSVGGYEQYF. CDR3 nucleotides: TGTGCCTGGAGTGTCGGTGGCTACGAGCAGTACTTC. V usage is TRBV30 and J usage is TRBJ2-7; D not certain. Trimming left V 0 bases short and J 3 bases short, with 6 bases between. Germline values: CDR1 GTSNPN, CDR2 SVGIG (reference sequence). CDR3 size: 12 residues.